This TCR beta chain appears in the sequencing data of a study of regulatory and conventional T cells in RAG deficiency. Regarding the study as a whole: Shannon entropy was markedly lower and Simpson indices higher in RAG-deficient patients than control T-cell subsets.

V lost 10 bases, J lost 5 bases, and 15 bases lay in between. Germline CDR1 reads SNHLY; CDR2 reads FYNNEI. CDR3 size: 14 residues. Profiling relied on immunoSEQ multiplex PCR, and the TCRdb table lists in-frame clones only, not all of them. The sample records more than 40,000 clones, 75% to 90% being singletons. In regard to this clone: The antigen is undetermined.

Blood CD4+ CD25-low CD127-high conventional T cells supplied the genomic DNA template. These data were also reused for a study on regulatory T cells. That paper states: The PCR used 52 TRBV and 13 TRBJ primers.

The chain recombines TRBV2 with TRBJ1-6, with D unclear. This clonotype was obtained from a human donor in good health. Sample: CD4+ effector T cells sorted from blood. The CDR3 spells CAIKGGHHNSPLHF. CDR3 in DNA: TGTGCCATCAAGGGAGGCCACCATAATTCACCCCTCCACTTT.